This TCR beta chain was retrieved from a study of cytomegalovirus exposure and HLA in healthy donors. Regarding the study as a whole: The authors assumed roughly uniform sequencing depth across donors for presence/absence analyses. Follow-up analysis found HLA locus-dependent TCR association rates, highest for DRB1 and lowest for HLA-C.

This clone was observed once. Its antigen remains unidentified. The CDR3 has 15 amino acids. The V and J ends lost 4 bases and 8 bases, in that order; junction bases with no gene match: 6. Germline assignment: CDR1 MRHNA and CDR2 SNTAGT. It was with 60 Vbeta and 13 Jbeta primers that the PCR ran. Sequencing used immunoSEQ multiplex PCR; TCRdb keeps in-frame clones, though not all of them. The sample consists of 120,000 or so clones, 55% to 75% of them appearing once. The rearrangement joins TRBV6-4 to TRBJ1-6; 9 bases map to TRBD1. Sequenced: PBMCs. This TCR derives from a man younger than 40 in good health and CMV-seronegative. CDR3 sequence: CASSARTGGDSPLHF. In nucleotides, the CDR3 is TGTGCCAGCAGTGCCCGTACAGGGGGCGATTCACCCCTCCACTTT.